This T cell receptor (beta chain) is from a study of beta chain features in type 1 diabetes (dated by TCRdb to the late 2010s). About the full investigation: Patients and healthy donors did not differ in mean age, gender distribution, total cell number or subset yield. A total of around 110,000,000 sorted cells were examined across all samples, and a strong correlation was observed between cell number per subset and RNA yield. Whereas all 28 donors provided naive and central memory subsets, regulatory and stem cell-like memory subsets were isolated from just 8 patients and about eight healthy donors. In the study, recently diagnosed type 1 diabetes patients and matched healthy donors were compared on the TCRB repertoires of their sorted circulating CD4+ T cell subsets.

V is shortened by 6 bases, J by 8 bases, and the region joining them spans 19 bases. From the cysteine up to the phenylalanine, the CDR3 has a length of 14 residues. The retained sequence is limited to the CDR3, 42 bases, with the frame set at the first base. Reading the germline V gene gives CDR1 KGHSH and CDR2 LQKENI. What the research found in general, with its limitations: Patients with type 1 diabetes made fewer insertions and deleted more nucleotides at VDJ recombination sites, implying thymic rearrangement abnormalities. Because the HLA sub-analyses included only small numbers of individuals, any influence of HLA type on TCRB rearrangement was left unresolved. Type 1 diabetes patients showed a moderate but significant shortening of TCRB CDR3 length in all four CD4+ subsets. Because cDNA was sequenced instead of genomic DNA, highly expressing activated cells could be over-represented, though the groups showed no difference in activation or CD3 levels. The naive, central memory and regulatory TCRB repertoires appeared to resemble one another more closely among patients than among healthy donors. Shorter templates might be favored by PCR, yet because patient and control samples were amplified and corrected together, any such skew would affect both groups equally.

This clone showed up just a few times. The target of this receptor is not known. No base qualities exist here, and no much larger clone lies one base off it. From each donor, a single peripheral blood sample of about 100 mL on average was drawn into heparinised tubes. Using a panel that included CD45RO, CCR7, CD25, CD127, CD95 and CD27, naive, central memory, regulatory and stem cell-like memory CD4+ T cells were sorted on a BD FACSAria II. Purity was above 95% for every sorted population. PBMCs were isolated right away by Lymphoprep density gradient centrifugation and were stained directly, without culture. To minimize batch effects, samples were stained and sorted in pairs, one healthy donor with one patient per experiment. The High Capacity cDNA Reverse Transcription Kit was used to reverse transcribe all of the isolated RNA, meaning that expressed TCRB transcripts were what got sequenced. Naive, central memory and regulatory T cell samples underwent deep immunoSEQ sequencing, averaging about 3.57 million total reads per sample. Sorted cells were lysed in RLT buffer and RNA was extracted with DNase-treated RNeasy Micro or Mini kits, depending on cell number. To prevent cross-contamination, every cell subset was processed on its own, while patient and healthy donor samples were processed together. The immunoSEQ multiplex PCR was used to amplify TCRB sequences from cDNA, yielding 87-bp fragments that span the CDR3 region. Sequencing of the amplicons was done on the Illumina HiSeq platform. Processing in the source paper ran as follows. Synthetic template baselines were used to correct PCR bias computationally, reads within Hamming distance 2 were collapsed together, and singletons that could not be merged were discarded. Reads were aligned to IMGT to assign V, D and J genes, CDR3 length, and insertions or deletions at six rearrangement sites. Clonotype counts were normalized to sorted cell number within each subset before computing true diversity and Gini coefficients with the tcR R package. The overlap coefficient, calculated on TCRB nucleotide sequences, was used to measure repertoire sharing. As a proxy for the pre-selection repertoire, out-of-frame TCRB sequences from naive cells were analyzed. TCRdb obtained this table from immuneACCESS and retained in-frame rearrangements with V and J assigned. These tables miss some clones; where compared with another copy, unresolved V genes account for less than half of the shortfall, and the remainder is unexplained. D and trimming were read from the DNA, whereas the V and J calls and clone size are those reported in that table. The sample profile shows over 500,000 clones; 15% to 17% of them were found once. The ten biggest clones cover about 0.093% of the sample.

Here the chain combines TRBV18 and TRBJ1-2, with the D gene uncertain. The clonotype was recovered from a man between 18 and 35 years old in good health. Input material: naive CD4+ T cells from blood. The cell subset or site label here, explained by the study, means: true naive CD4+ T cells. The CDR3: CASSLGSHQRGYTF. The bases are TGTGCCAGCTCTTTAGGGAGTCATCAGCGGGGCTACACCTTC.